What follows are 30 T cell receptor beta chains derived from one specimen sequenced in a study of siplizumab effects on memory and regulatory T cells. This table comes from immunoSEQ multiplex PCR, and its TCRdb copy is limited to in-frame clones, with some not included. The sample lists about 63,000 clones, less than 90% occurring once. Material for sequencing was memory CD4+ T cells sorted from blood. The receptors originated from a human donor in good health.

The chain uses TRBV2 and TRBJ2-5; tentatively, D is TRBD2 (6 bases). Trimming left V 5 bases short and J 2 bases short, with 9 bases between. CDR1 and CDR2 from the germline V gene are SNHLY and FYNNEI. The CDR3 loop spans 13 amino acids. CDR3 in DNA: TGTGCCAGCAGTCGGGACTTACAAGAGACCCAGTACTTC. This translates into CASSRDLQETQYF.

The chain couples TRBV6-6 to TRBJ2-7; TRBD1 might be the D (5 bases). Germline CDR1 and CDR2: MNHNY and SVGAGI (reference sequence). CDR3 length: 14 residues. The V end lost 10 bases, the J end lost 3 bases, and 19 bases lay between the germline ends. The DNA for the CDR3 is TGTGCCACCAAACAGGACCTCTGGGGCTACGAGCAGTACTTC. Its translation: CATKQDLWGYEQYF.

This clone was seen a single time. The chain has TRBV2 and TRBJ1-2; a possible D gene is TRBD1 (5 bases). V was shortened by 5 bases and J by 0 bases, with 13 bases between the two germline ends. The CDR3 has 15 amino acids. Germline values: CDR1 SNHLY, CDR2 FYNNEI. The CDR3 reads CASSLDRPSNYGYTF. The CDR3 DNA sequence: TGTGCCAGCAGTTTAGACAGACCCTCTAACTATGGCTACACCTTC.

The V call is TRBV18, the J call TRBJ1-3; TRBD1 aligns across 9 bases. The CDR3 spans 15 residues. The V segment lost 3 bases and the J segment 7 bases; nucleotides outside the gene matches: 7. From germline, CDR1 is KGHSH and CDR2 LQKENI. CDR3 DNA sequence: TGTGCCAGCTCACCCCGGACAGGGGAGATGAACACCATATATTTT. Translated: CASSPRTGEMNTIYF.

The CDR3 protein is CASTTGGSHSTEAFF. CDR3 nucleotides: TGTGCCAGCACCACTGGTGGCTCCCATTCCACTGAAGCTTTCTTT. The rearrangement links TRBV7-9 to TRBJ1-1; D is uncertain. Germline V gene sequence: CDR1 SEHNR, CDR2 FQNEAQ (reference sequence). V shed 7 bases and J shed 4 bases, with 19 bases lying between them. This CDR3 comprises 15 residues. Full variable domain (outside the CDR3, taken from reference TRBV7-9 and TRBJ1-1): DTGVSQNPRHKITKRGQNVTFRCDPISEHNRLYWYRQTLGQGPEFLTYFQNEAQLEKSRLLSDRFSAERPKGSFSTLEIQRTEQGDSAMYLCASTTGGSHSTEAFFGQGTRLTVV.

J is TRBJ1-1 and V is TRBV18; possible D gene TRBD1, 6 bases. With 6 bases removed from V and 10 bases from J, the gap between germline ends came to 12 bases. The CDR3 contains 11 residues. Germline CDR1 KGHSH, CDR2 LQKENI. This CDR3 reads CASSPDRRAFF. The CDR3 DNA follows: TGTGCCAGCTCCCCGGACAGAAGAGCTTTCTTT.

The genes are TRBV30 and TRBJ2-7; the match to TRBD1 covers 7 bases. The CDR3 length is 14 residues. After removal of 3 bases from V and 0 bases from J, the junction contained 5 bases not matched to a gene. The germline gives CDR1 GTSNPN, CDR2 SVGIG (reference sequence). The CDR3 protein is CAWSHTGASYEQYF. CDR3 sequence (DNA): TGTGCCTGGAGCCACACAGGGGCCTCCTACGAGCAGTACTTC.

The rearrangement uses TRBV19 and TRBJ1-1, with D tentatively TRBD1 (6 bases). The CDR3 runs 14 residues. CDR1 LNHDA and CDR2 SQIVND come from the germline V gene (reference sequence). The V gene lost 6 bases and the J gene lost 1 base, with 12 bases spanning the gap. For the CDR3, the DNA is TGTGCCAGTAGGAGGGACACTACGAACACTGAAGCTTTCTTT. It yields the protein CASRRDTTNTEAFF.

V usage is TRBV7-2 and J usage is TRBJ2-7; 7 bases agree with TRBD1. The V and J ends lost 6 bases and 6 bases, in that order; junction bases with no gene match: 23. Germline loops: CDR1 SGHTA, CDR2 FQGNSA. This CDR3 comprises 18 residues. The chain's CDR3 is CASSQGDRGRRITSEQYF. CDR3 coding DNA: TGTGCCAGCAGTCAGGGGGATAGGGGGCGCCGCATTACATCCGAGCAGTACTTC.

This CDR3 reads CASSLKRILTTEAFF. Written as DNA, the CDR3 is TGTGCCAGCAGCTTAAAACGAATTTTGACTACTGAAGCTTTCTTT. The gene calls are TRBV13 and TRBJ1-1; no clear D gene. The CDR3 extends over 15 amino acids. Trimming left V 2 bases short and J 5 bases short, with 15 bases between. CDR1 and CDR2 from the germline V gene are PRHDT and FYEKMQ (reference sequence).

This sequence joins TRBV27 and TRBJ2-3; D gene ambiguous. Trimming stripped 7 bases from V and 0 bases from J, with 8 bases between. The CDR3 consists of 13 residues. Germline CDR1 and CDR2: MNHEY and SMNVEV (reference sequence). CDR3 sequence reads: CASKLSSTDTQYF. The CDR3 DNA reads as TGTGCCAGCAAACTCAGTAGCACAGATACGCAGTATTTT.

V is TRBV2 and J is TRBJ1-4; TRBD1 matches 8 bases. Trimming cost V 2 bases and J 4 bases; bases outside gene matches: 6. The CDR3 contains 16 residues. Germline V lookup: CDR1 SNHLY, CDR2 FYNNEI. The CDR3 DNA reads as TGTGCCAGCAGTGAAACGGGACAGGCTCGTAATGAAAAACTGTTTTTT. Residues: CASSETGQARNEKLFF.

The rearrangement links TRBV6-1 to TRBJ1-1; no clear D gene. Trimming took 6 bases from V and 4 from J, leaving 9 bases between them. In germline, CDR1 is MNHNS, CDR2 SASEGT. The CDR3 is made up of 12 amino acids. The chain's CDR3 is CASSVLGTEAFF. For the CDR3, the DNA is TGTGCCAGCAGCGTCTTGGGCACTGAAGCTTTCTTT.

J is TRBJ1-2 and V is TRBV7-2; TRBD1 agrees at 9 bases. The length of the CDR3 is 15 residues. Losses at the gene ends were 5 bases for V and 8 bases for J; bases not matched to a gene: 12. Per germline, CDR1 SGHTA and CDR2 FQGNSA. The CDR3 loop is CASSTGQGGVWGYTF. Here the CDR3 DNA reads TGTGCCAGCAGCACGGGACAGGGAGGGGTGTGGGGCTACACCTTC.

The rearrangement uses TRBV5-1 and TRBJ1-2, with D uncertain. The CDR3 is 13 residues long. Trimming took 0 bases from V and 7 from J, leaving 10 bases between them. Germline CDR1 and CDR2: SGHRS and YFSETQ. CDR3: CASSLGQERGYTF. CDR3 DNA: TGCGCCAGCAGCTTGGGGCAGGAGCGTGGCTACACCTTC.

The chain recombines TRBV6-6 with TRBJ2-7, with no clear D. V shed 4 bases and J shed 0 bases, with 10 bases lying between them. This CDR3 is built from 14 residues. The germline V gene has CDR1 MNHNY and CDR2 SVGAGI (reference sequence). The CDR3 region has the DNA TGTGCCAGCAGTTCCCACACAACCTCCTACGAGCAGTACTTC. This encodes CASSSHTTSYEQYF.

This clone was counted a single time. The chain links TRBV28 to TRBJ2-7; 10 bases line up with TRBD1. The V gene end was trimmed by 2 bases and the J gene end by 3 bases; junction bases not matched to a gene: 1. CDR1 is MDHEN and CDR2 is SYDVKM in the germline V gene. This CDR3 is built from 14 residues. CDR3 residues: CASSLDRGLYEQYF. CDR3 nucleotides: TGTGCCAGCAGTTTAGACAGGGGGCTCTACGAGCAGTACTTC.

The chain recombines TRBV4-1 with TRBJ1-5; the D gene is possibly TRBD1 (5 bases). Trimming left V 0 bases short and J 2 bases short, with 11 bases between. The CDR3 length is 16 residues. From germline, CDR1 is MGHRA and CDR2 YSYEKL. CDR3 loop: CASSQDGGMGNQPQHF. CDR3 nucleotide sequence: TGCGCCAGCAGCCAAGACGGGGGGATGGGCAATCAGCCCCAGCATTTT.

The J gene is TRBJ2-7, the V gene TRBV7-2; D unresolved. CDR3 length: 16 amino acids. V lost 2 bases, J lost 0 bases, and 14 bases lay in between. From germline, CDR1 is SGHTA and CDR2 FQGNSA. CDR3 bases: TGTGCCAGCAGCTTAACCGGGTCCCCGAGCTCCTACGAGCAGTACTTC. Translating it yields CASSLTGSPSSYEQYF.

This clone was observed a handful of times. The gene calls are TRBV18 and TRBJ1-2; D is ambiguous. V lost 4 bases, J lost 1 base, and 4 bases lay in between. The CDR3 spans 12 residues. Germline CDR1 and CDR2: KGHSH and LQKENI. The CDR3 bases are TGTGCCAGCTCACAGGTTAACTATGGCTACACCTTC. Amino acid sequence: CASSQVNYGYTF. Drawing the rest from reference TRBV18 and TRBJ1-2, the complete variable domain is NAGVMQNPRHLVRRRGQEARLRCSPMKGHSHVYWYRQLPEEGLKFMVYLQKENIIDESGMPKERFSAEFPKEGPSILRIQQVVRGDSAAYFCASSQVNYGYTFGSGTRLTVV.

The chain has TRBV7-2 and TRBJ2-5; 8 bases are shared with TRBD1. V lost 6 bases and J lost 6; bases outside the gene matches: 9. The germline V gene has CDR1 SGHTA and CDR2 FQGNSA. CDR3 length: 14 residues. The chain's CDR3 is CASRAPGGVKTQYF. The CDR3 region has the DNA TGTGCCAGCAGAGCCCCAGGGGGCGTGAAGACCCAGTACTTC.

The chain recombines TRBV23-1 with TRBJ2-7; D gene uncertain. TRBV23-1 counts as an open reading frame of uncertain function. The CDR3 is 17 amino acids. V dropped 0 bases and J dropped 1 base, with 16 bases sitting between them. CDR3 loop: CASSQSIGASHSYEQYF. The CDR3 DNA reads as TGCGCCAGCAGTCAATCTATCGGTGCCAGCCATTCCTACGAGCAGTACTTC.

The DNA of the CDR3 is TGTGCCAGCAGCAAAGAAGGTGGCGGGAGGCCGGACTACAATGAGCAGTTCTTC. Translation: CASSKEGGGRPDYNEQFF. This chain connects TRBV21-1 to TRBJ2-1; the table gives TRBD2 as D, unverified against the DNA. TRBV21-1 corresponds to a pseudogene. The CDR3 is 18 amino acids.

For this clone: One junction end does not reproduce the germline sequence, and a read error may be involved. Other DNA sequences in the same sample also yield this CDR3. The chain uses TRBV11-2 and TRBJ1-5, with 7 bases lining up with TRBD1. The CDR3 length is 16 residues. Germline values: CDR1 SGHAT, CDR2 FQNNGV. CDR3 nucleotides: TGTGCCAGCAGCTGGGACGGACAGGTATTCGGTCAGCCCCAACATTTT. Protein: CASSWDGQVFGQPQHF.

The chain carries TRBV6-1 and TRBJ1-4, with 7 bases that match TRBD1. V shed 5 bases, J shed 4 bases, and the junction held 7 bases outside the gene matches. CDR1 and CDR2 from the germline V gene are MNHNS and SASEGT. The CDR3 consists of 15 residues. For the CDR3, the DNA is TGTGCCAGCAGTAGCAGGGGGGATGGTAATGAAAAACTGTTTTTT. Its translation: CASSSRGDGNEKLFF.

CDR3 bases: TGTGCCAGCAGCCCCCGTACGGCAGGGACTTACAATGAGCAGTTCTTC. It codes for CASSPRTAGTYNEQFF. This sequence joins TRBV11-1 and TRBJ2-1; possible D gene TRBD2, 6 bases. The CDR3 totals 16 residues. Trimming removed 5 bases at V and 4 bases at J, with 18 bases between. Germline CDR1 reads SGHAT; CDR2 reads FQDESV (reference sequence). Complete variable domain (other parts from reference TRBV11-1 and TRBJ2-1): EAEVAQSPRYKITEKSQAVAFWCDPISGHATLYWYRQILGQGPELLVQFQDESVVDDSQLPKDRFSAERLKGVDSTLKIQPAELGDSAMYLCASSPRTAGTYNEQFFGPGTRLTVL.

The genes are TRBV5-8 and TRBJ2-7; possible D gene TRBD2, 6 bases. The germline gives CDR1 SGHTS, CDR2 YDEGEE. V dropped 4 bases and J dropped 6 bases, with 17 bases sitting between them. The CDR3 covers 14 residues. This chain's CDR3 is CASSRGGSGSEQYF. In nucleotides, the CDR3 is TGTGCCAGCAGCCGAGGAGGGAGTGGCAGCGAGCAGTACTTC.

Comment on this clone: Within the sample, other DNA sequences also encode this same CDR3. V gene TRBV4-1 combines with J gene TRBJ2-7; TRBD2 aligns across 10 bases. Trimming cost V 0 bases and J 4 bases; bases outside gene matches: 3. This CDR3 region has 15 residues. CDR1 is MGHRA, CDR2 YSYEKL, per germline. For the CDR3, the DNA is TGCGCCAGCAGCCAAGAGCCTAGCGGGAGATACGAGCAGTACTTC. It yields the protein CASSQEPSGRYEQYF.

The chain uses TRBV7-2 and TRBJ2-7, with 7 nucleotides matching TRBD2. The CDR3 loop spans 14 amino acids. Germline CDR1 and CDR2: SGHTA and FQGNSA. J gave up 3 bases and V 3 bases, and 5 bases lay outside the gene matches. The CDR3 loop is CASSFRGGFYEQYF. The CDR3 DNA reads as TGTGCCAGCAGCTTCCGCGGGGGATTCTACGAGCAGTACTTC.

This clone was seen a handful of times. This CDR3 is also generated by other DNA sequences in the sample. The chain uses TRBV19 and TRBJ2-3, with D perhaps TRBD1 or TRBD2 (6 bases each). Per germline, CDR1 LNHDA and CDR2 SQIVND (reference sequence). The CDR3 has 15 amino acids. V lost 2 bases and J 1 base, leaving 10 bases between the germline ends. Here the CDR3 reads CASSIRRGGTDTQYF. For the CDR3, the DNA is TGTGCCAGTAGTATAAGGAGGGGGGGCACAGATACGCAGTATTTT.